One sample yielded the 20 T cell receptor beta chains listed below, sequenced in a study of T cells in Graves' hyperthyroidism and ophthalmopathy. TCR beta CDR3 regions were amplified from RNA. First-round RT-PCR of the TCR CDR3 relied on the HTBI primer set. One entry per CDR3 protein results from TCRdb running MiXCR on the multiplex PCR reads. Among about 480,000 distinct CDR3 sequences listed, 24% were seen once. The sample comprised blood. These receptors all come from a woman aged 30 to 39 with Graves' ophthalmopathy.

This clonotype has only a few counts. The junction departs from germline at one end; a sequencing error may be responsible. V and J are TRBV4-1 and TRBJ2-4; the D is unclear. The CDR3 totals 18 residues. Germline CDR1 MGHRA, CDR2 YSYEKL. CDR3 bases: TGCGCCAGCAGCCAAGATTTTAGGTCCCAGCAAGTCAAAAACATTAAGTACTTC. It translates to CASSQDFRSQQVKNIKYF.

The chain is built from TRBV6-5 and TRBJ2-7; D is possibly TRBD1 (6 bases). Germline V gives CDR1 MNHEY, CDR2 SVGAGI. With 0 bases removed from V and 5 bases from J, the gap between germline ends came to 11 bases. This CDR3 is built from 14 residues. CDR3 loop: CASSYSQGAHEQYF. The CDR3 DNA reads TGTGCCAGCAGTTACTCACAGGGCGCCCACGAGCAGTACTTC.

This clonotype was seen many times. The chain combines TRBV20-1 with TRBJ2-7, with D tentatively TRBD2 (5 bases). V lost 5 bases and J lost 5, with 13 bases in between. The CDR3 spans 12 residues. The germline V gene encodes CDR1 DFQATT and CDR2 SNEGSKA (reference sequence). This CDR3 is CSAPTFGNEQYF. In nucleotides, the CDR3 is TGCAGTGCTCCCACCTTCGGGAACGAGCAGTACTTC.

This clonotype was counted a few times. V gene TRBV6-5 combines with J gene TRBJ1-5, with D possibly matching TRBD1 (5 bases). Germline lookup yields CDR1 MNHEY and CDR2 SVGAGI. The V end lost 4 bases, the J end lost 6 bases, and 13 bases lay between the germline ends. The CDR3 covers 14 residues. CDR3 nucleotide sequence: TGTGCCAGCAGTTGGGGGGAAAACGGTCAGCCCCAGCATTTT. Residues: CASSWGENGQPQHF.

This clonotype has only a few counts. This sequence joins TRBV6-2 or TRBV6-3 and TRBJ2-7; D is unclear. V was cut by 7 bases and J by 6 bases, with 16 bases left in between. Per the germline V gene, CDR1 is MNHEY and CDR2 is SVGEGT. CDR3 length: 13 amino acids. CDR3 coding DNA: TGTGCCAGCATTGCTACGAATCGTTTCGAGCAGTACTTC. It yields the protein CASIATNRFEQYF.

This clonotype occurred many times. This chain joins TRBV4-1 and TRBJ2-5; 8 positions match TRBD1. V lost 2 bases, J lost 7 bases, and 6 bases stayed unmatched. CDR3 length equals 14 residues. Germline V gives CDR1 MGHRA, CDR2 YSYEKL. The CDR3 here is CASSQPGQDGTQYF. DNA for the CDR3: TGCGCCAGCAGCCAACCGGGACAGGATGGGACCCAGTACTTC.

This clonotype came up many times. This chain uses TRBV6-5 with TRBJ2-7, with TRBD2 as a possible D gene (5 bases). There are 13 residues in the CDR3. CDR1 and CDR2 (germline): MNHEY, SVGAGI. Trimming stripped 0 bases from V and 5 bases from J, with 8 bases between. The CDR3 is CASSYSDLNEQYF. In DNA form, the CDR3 reads TGTGCCAGCAGTTACTCGGACTTAAACGAGCAGTACTTC.

This clonotype has ten or more counts. The chain's CDR3 is CSAPRGGPREQYF. CDR3 DNA: TGCAGTGCTCCGAGGGGGGGCCCACGCGAGCAGTACTTC. The rearrangement joins TRBV20-1 to TRBJ2-7, with D tentatively TRBD2 (7 bases). Between the trimmed V and J ends, which lost 5 bases and 6 bases, there was a span of 17 bases. The CDR3 totals 13 residues. Germline V lookup: CDR1 DFQATT, CDR2 SNEGSKA (reference sequence).

The genes are TRBV15 and TRBJ2-7; D possibly corresponds to TRBD1 (5 bases). Germline V gene sequence: CDR1 LNHNV, CDR2 YYDKDF (reference sequence). This CDR3 contains 15 residues. Trimming stripped 0 bases from V and 2 bases from J, with 11 bases between. The CDR3 nucleotides are TGTGCCACCAGCAGAGATAAGAAGGGGACCTACGAGCAGTACTTC. Its translation: CATSRDKKGTYEQYF.

This rearrangement joins TRBV10-3 to TRBJ1-5; a possible D gene is TRBD1 (5 bases). Germline lookup yields CDR1 ENHRY and CDR2 SYGVKD. Trimming pared 6 bases from V and 4 bases from J, leaving 10 bases between. The CDR3 extends over 13 amino acids. The CDR3 DNA follows: TGTGCCATCAGCAGACAGTCTAATCAGCCCCAGCATTTT. This encodes CAISRQSNQPQHF.

The V gene is TRBV10-3, the J gene TRBJ1-3; D gene ambiguous. This CDR3 has 14 amino acids. Germline CDR1 reads ENHRY; CDR2 reads SYGVKD. Trimming removed 10 bases from V and 0 bases from J, with 13 bases in between. The CDR3 DNA sequence: TGTGCCAGTGGCGGAGCGTACTCTGGAAACACCATATATTTT. This translates into CASGGAYSGNTIYF.

Many counts were recorded for this clonotype. The CDR3 spells CASSYGIEAFF. CDR3 coding DNA: TGTGCCAGCAGCTACGGGATTGAAGCTTTCTTT. The chain employs TRBV3-1 and TRBJ1-1; D is uncertain. Trimming took 5 bases from V and 7 from J, leaving 8 bases between them. The CDR3 runs to 11 residues. Germline V gene lookup returns CDR1 LGHDT and CDR2 YNNKEL (reference sequence).

In its sample, this clonotype was seen many times. The gene calls are TRBV6-1 and TRBJ1-5, with TRBD1 matching 8 bases. J lost 4 bases, V lost 8 bases, and 7 bases had no gene match. The CDR3 length is 14 residues. Germline CDR1 reads MNHNS; CDR2 reads SASEGT. CDR3 bases: TGTGCCAGCGGGAGGACAGGGATAAATCAGCCCCAGCATTTT. This encodes CASGRTGINQPQHF.

The chain combines TRBV6-1 with TRBJ2-2; a weak D match, TRBD1 (6 bases). CDR3 size: 13 residues. Trimming cost V 10 bases and J 5 bases, with 14 bases left between them. CDR1 is MNHNS, CDR2 SASEGT, per germline. The CDR3 region has the DNA TGTGCCACGCAGACAGGCTTGACCGGGGAGCTGTTTTTT. The encoded protein is CATQTGLTGELFF.

The rearrangement links TRBV3-1 to TRBJ2-3, with D tentatively TRBD2 (7 bases). Trimming removed 1 base from V and 2 bases from J, with 16 bases in between. The CDR3 is made up of 17 amino acids. Germline V gene data show CDR1 as LGHDT and CDR2 as YNNKEL (reference sequence). The CDR3 sequence is CASSQARAGAFTDTQYF. CDR3 sequence (DNA): TGTGCCAGCAGCCAAGCACGGGCGGGGGCTTTCACAGATACGCAGTATTTT.

Ten or more counts support this clonotype. The rearrangement links TRBV7-2 to TRBJ2-5; 8 nucleotides match TRBD2. Germline lookup yields CDR1 SGHTA and CDR2 FQGNSA. This CDR3 has 16 amino acids. Unmatched junction bases numbered 10, after V lost 2 bases and J lost 5 bases. The CDR3 coding sequence is TGTGCCAGCAGCTTACTAGCGTCCCCGGGGGGGGAGACCCAGTACTTC. This gives the protein CASSLLASPGGETQYF.

Ten or more counts support this clonotype. This rearrangement joins TRBV12-3 or TRBV12-4 to TRBJ1-2; D gene unclear. The germline V and J ends were trimmed by 2 bases and 7 bases, with 8 bases remaining between them. The CDR3 extends over 12 amino acids. CDR3 sequence (DNA): TGTGCCAGCAGTTTATCGGCCGGTGGCTACACCTTC. Translated: CASSLSAGGYTF.

In this sample, this clonotype turned up many times. V and J are TRBV28 and TRBJ2-5, with D unresolved. Germline V gene data show CDR1 as MDHEN and CDR2 as SYDVKM. CDR3 length: 14 residues. V lost 1 base, J lost 2 bases, and 8 bases lay in between. The CDR3 loop reads CASSLFGVQETQYF. Written as DNA, the CDR3 is TGTGCCAGCAGTTTATTCGGAGTTCAAGAGACCCAGTACTTC.

This clonotype was counted many times. The V gene is TRBV30, the J gene TRBJ1-2; no clear D gene. V was pared by 4 bases and J by 2 bases, with 8 bases between. Germline V gene sequence: CDR1 GTSNPN, CDR2 SVGIG (reference sequence). The length of the CDR3 is 12 residues. The CDR3 region is CAWNMGNYGYTF. The CDR3 nucleotides read TGTGCCTGGAACATGGGGAACTATGGCTACACCTTC.

The sample holds a few counts of this clonotype. The V call is TRBV3-1, the J call TRBJ1-2; TRBD1 is a possible D gene (5 bases). Germline V CDR1 and CDR2: LGHDT, YNNKEL (reference sequence). With 1 base removed from V and 2 bases from J, the gap between germline ends came to 8 bases. The CDR3 spans 14 residues. The CDR3 is CASSQGDGNYGYTF. For the CDR3, the DNA is TGTGCCAGCAGCCAAGGGGACGGAAACTATGGCTACACCTTC. Full variable domain (outside the CDR3, taken from reference TRBV3-1 and TRBJ1-2): DTAVSQTPKYLVTQMGNDKSIKCEQNLGHDTMYWYKQDSKKFLKIMFSYNNKELIINETVPNRFSPKSPDKAHLNLHINSLELGDSAVYFCASSQGDGNYGYTFGSGTRLTVV.